The entry that follows covers one T cell receptor (beta chain) sequence. Its target antigen remains unknown. Per-base quality was not reported, and no clone a single base away is much larger than it. This record comes from a study of CD8 T cells in Susac syndrome (dated by TCRdb to 2018 to 2020). About the full investigation: Repertoire sequencing was used to test whether CD8+ T cell activation and differentiation in Susac syndrome was antigen driven.

RNA was extracted with the RNeasy kit and roughly 0.5 to 1 ug was reverse transcribed using random hexamers. The immunoSEQ multiplex PCR assay, covering 54 Vbeta and 13 Jbeta segments, was used to amplify TCR beta CDR3 regions. PCR amplification bias was corrected using a synthetic template baseline for primer optimization and computational correction. The paper's data handling went like this. Reads were assigned to V, D and J genes according to IMGT and analyzed in immunoSEQ Analyzer, with only productive sequences retained. Clonality was calculated as one minus the Shannon entropy normalized by log2 of the number of productive unique sequences. For each patient and control, public and private clones were evaluated within the 100 most prevalent clones. Susac-specific clones were defined as absent from healthy and MS cohorts, over a thousand published viral clones and other ImmuneACCESS disease sequences. Using fastp at Q25 and MiXCR, TCRdb reprocessed the public reads and kept productive beta chains. CDR3 protein sequences are deduplicated, and each keeps its most common genes and DNA. These V and J calls rely on TCRdb rather than the paper's analysis. For this sample there are around 230,000 distinct CDR3 sequences; 95% appear just once. The top ten clonotypes cover about 0.091% of the sample.

The investigation overall reported the following: The study acknowledged that relatively few individuals were included in the TCR sequencing and HLA analysis.

Measured from the cysteine to the phenylalanine, the CDR3 is 16 residues long. Of all the DNA, just the CDR3 is kept, 48 bases in frame from base 1. Trimming removed 4 bases from V and 3 bases from J, leaving 18 bases between the germline ends. Via the germline V gene (reference sequence), CDR1 is LGHDT and CDR2 YNNKEL. Peripheral blood CD8+ and CD4+ T cells from healthy donors, Susac syndrome patients and multiple sclerosis patients were profiled by high-throughput TCR beta sequencing. The multiple sclerosis controls were treatment-naive patients who had stable or active relapsing-remitting disease and met the revised McDonald criteria. Bulk CD8+ and CD4+ T cells were purified by magnetic negative isolation, whereas CD8+ TEMRA cells were enriched by FACS. Blood was drawn into EDTA tubes, processed within 24 hours, and PBMCs were isolated by density gradient centrifugation. PBMCs intended for TCR sequencing were cryopreserved in liquid nitrogen and were subsequently thawed in a 37 degrees C water bath. Purity of sorted or isolated CD4+, CD8+ and CD8+ TEMRA cells was at least 90%.

The sample taken for sequencing was CD4+ T cells from PBMCs. Recombination linked TRBV3-1 to TRBJ1-1, with the D gene not clear enough to name. The clonotype comes from a human donor with multiple sclerosis. The CDR3 region: CASSPSAGGVHTEAFF. The DNA sequence follows: TGTGCCAGCAGCCCCTCAGCTGGAGGCGTCCACACTGAAGCTTTCTTT.